This T cell receptor (beta chain) emerged from a study of T cell responses to AZD1222 COVID-19 vaccine. At the level of the study: Analysis merged second doses at about 4 or about 12 weeks. Findings of the study overall: Close to half of spike-specific TCRs reportedly recognize unmutated variant regions. The number of AZD1222 recipients seropositive at baseline was only six. There were repertoire samples only from the period after the peak T cell response.

Germline V CDR1 and CDR2: LNHNV, YYDKDF (reference sequence). There are 18 residues in the CDR3. Trimming removed 2 bases from V and 2 bases from J, with 21 bases in between. This clone was observed a few times. Its target is not known. Libraries were prepared by immunoSEQ multiplex PCR; TCRdb keeps only in-frame clonotypes and omits some of them. The repertoire has roughly 140,000 clones, around 91% of them found once; the top ten carry about 4.4%. This chain connects TRBV15 to TRBJ2-5; tentatively, D is TRBD1 or TRBD2 (6 bases each). The sample here was peripheral blood, taken on day 0 of AZD1222 vaccination. This sequence originates from an adult in good health. CDR3 nucleotide sequence: TGTGCCACCAGCAGAAGGGGACATCGTGCGGGGATACAAGAGACCCAGTACTTC. Translated: CATSRRGHRAGIQETQYF.